Listed below are T cell receptor beta chains from one sample, sequenced in a study of shared clonotypes between healthy human individuals. Repertoires were generated with immunoSEQ multiplex PCR, while TCRdb's copy carries only in-frame clones and drops some. This table holds nearly 1 million clones, 76% found once. What was sequenced was memory CD4+ T cells sorted from blood. The receptor set was obtained from a man in his late teens or twenties in good health. Both conserved end residues are part of each CDR3. D genes are given only for firm matches. Some rows mark clone size as missing; the rest say once, few, many or name a class of expanded clone.

cdr3_aa | cdr3_nt | clone_size | d_call | j_call | v_call
CASTDRAGTNTGELFF | TGTGCCAGTACCGACAGGGCGGGCACGAACACCGGGGAGCTGTTTTTT | few | TRBD1 | TRBJ2-2 | TRBV19
CSVVRGGQETQYF | TGCAGCGTTGTAAGGGGGGGGCAAGAGACCCAGTACTTC | few | - | TRBJ2-5 | TRBV29-1
CAISDLGIRETQYF | TGTGCCATCAGTGACCTAGGTATCCGGGAGACCCAGTACTTC | - | - | TRBJ2-5 | TRBV10-3
CASSLGLVETQYF | TGTGCTAGCAGCCTGGGACTAGTCGAGACCCAGTACTTC | - | TRBD2 | TRBJ2-5 | TRBV7-7
CASSQQGWRGYTF | TGTGCCAGCAGTCAACAGGGGTGGAGAGGCTACACCTTC | - | TRBD1 | TRBJ1-2 | TRBV2
CASSSLAGGVETQYF | TGTGCCAGCAGCTCCCTAGCGGGGGGAGTTGAGACCCAGTACTTC | - | TRBD2 | TRBJ2-5 | TRBV11-2
CASKETGIYEQYF | TGTGCCAGCAAAGAGACAGGGATCTACGAGCAGTACTTC | - | TRBD1 | TRBJ2-7 | TRBV2
CAISEDGTANQPQHF | TGTGCCATCAGTGAGGATGGGACAGCTAATCAGCCCCAGCATTTT | - | TRBD1 | TRBJ1-5 | TRBV10-3
CASSLTQARSYTF | TGTGCCAGCAGCTTGACACAAGCCCGGAGCTACACCTTC | - | - | TRBJ1-2 | TRBV5-6
CASSIVYNSNQPQHF | TGTGCCAGTAGTATAGTTTATAACAGCAATCAGCCCCAGCATTTT | - | - | TRBJ1-5 | TRBV19
CAWSVQGVEQYF | TGTGCCTGGAGTGTACAGGGGGTCGAGCAGTACTTC | - | TRBD1 | TRBJ2-7 | TRBV30
CASSTVLNTGELFF | TGTGCCAGCAGTACTGTCTTGAACACCGGGGAGCTGTTTTTT | - | - | TRBJ2-2 | TRBV6-6
CASMAGGYEQYF | TGTGCCAGCATGGCTGGAGGTTACGAGCAGTACTTC | - | - | TRBJ2-7 | TRBV2
CSVEGLARNNEQFF | TGCAGCGTTGAGGGACTAGCGCGTAACAATGAGCAGTTCTTC | - | TRBD2 | TRBJ2-1 | TRBV29-1
CASEAGQGYQPQHF | TGTGCCAGTGAGGCCGGGCAGGGGTATCAGCCCCAGCATTTT | - | - | TRBJ1-5 | TRBV19
CASSNSSGTGVRNSPLHF | TGTGCCAGCAGCAACAGCTCCGGGACAGGGGTCCGAAATTCACCCCTCCACTTT | - | TRBD1 | TRBJ1-6 | TRBV7-2
CASSLDRGGRETQYF | TGTGCCAGCAGCTTAGACAGGGGAGGGAGGGAGACCCAGTACTTC | - | - | TRBJ2-5 | TRBV7-6
CAWSVGRTAFF | TGTGCCTGGAGTGTAGGACGGACAGCTTTCTTT | - | - | TRBJ1-1 | TRBV30
CASSSDRGLSYGYTF | TGTGCCAGCAGTTCGGACAGGGGTTTGAGCTATGGCTACACCTTC | - | TRBD1 | TRBJ1-2 | TRBV7-9
CASSLASGRTYEQYF | TGTGCCAGCAGCTTAGCCAGCGGGAGAACCTACGAGCAGTACTTC | - | TRBD2 | TRBJ2-7 | TRBV7-2
CASSLSGRVGELFF | TGTGCCAGCAGCCTAAGCGGGAGGGTAGGGGAGCTGTTTTTT | once | TRBD2 | TRBJ2-2 | TRBV5-4
CASSLQQGGTEAFF | TGCGCCAGCAGCTTACAACAGGGTGGCACTGAAGCTTTCTTT | many | - | TRBJ1-1 | TRBV5-1
CASSFSGRGPDTQYF | TGTGCCAGCAGCTTTAGCGGGAGGGGCCCAGATACGCAGTATTTT | once | TRBD2 | TRBJ2-3 | TRBV11-2
CASSEAPGANYGYTF | TGTGCCAGCAGTGAAGCCCCAGGTGCTAACTATGGCTACACCTTC | - | - | TRBJ1-2 | TRBV6-1